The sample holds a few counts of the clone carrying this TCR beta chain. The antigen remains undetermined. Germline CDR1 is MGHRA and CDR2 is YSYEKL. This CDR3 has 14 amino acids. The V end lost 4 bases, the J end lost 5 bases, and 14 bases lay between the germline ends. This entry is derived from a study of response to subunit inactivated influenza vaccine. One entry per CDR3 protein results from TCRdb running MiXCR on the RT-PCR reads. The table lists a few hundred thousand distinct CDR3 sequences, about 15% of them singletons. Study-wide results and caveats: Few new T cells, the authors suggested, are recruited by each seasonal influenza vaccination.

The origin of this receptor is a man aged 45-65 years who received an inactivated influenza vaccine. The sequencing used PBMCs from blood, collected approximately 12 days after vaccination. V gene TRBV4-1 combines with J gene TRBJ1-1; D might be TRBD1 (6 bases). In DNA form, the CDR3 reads TGCGCCAGCAGCCTTACAGGGTTCGGAACTGAAGCTTTCTTT. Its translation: CASSLTGFGTEAFF.